This T cell receptor beta chain was recorded in a study of shared clonotypes between healthy human individuals. Regarding the study as a whole: Clonotype sharing among donors was expected to depend on sequencing depth. Only blood underwent sampling, and tissue repertoires likely differ.

As regards this clone: The antigen is undetermined.

TCRdb keeps only in-frame clones here, not all; method: immunoSEQ multiplex PCR. The data contain more than 450,000 clones, 60% to 85% of them seen just once; the ten biggest clones take up 10% to 15%. The CDR3 totals 15 residues. The germline CDR1 and CDR2 sequences are SGDLS and YYNGEE. Trimming shortened V by 4 bases and J by 6 bases, and 16 bases separated the two germline ends. Recent acute infections and vaccinations were absent in the healthy HIV-negative adult donors. The chain carries TRBV9 and TRBJ1-4; tentatively, D is TRBD1 (6 bases). The sample taken for sequencing was PBMCs. This TCR was recovered from a woman between 40 and 50 years old in good health. Some clones in this sample may be carry-over from other donors' samples. The DNA of the CDR3 is TGTGCCAGCAGCTCGAGACAGGAACCGGATGAAAAACTGTTTTTT. This encodes CASSSRQEPDEKLFF.